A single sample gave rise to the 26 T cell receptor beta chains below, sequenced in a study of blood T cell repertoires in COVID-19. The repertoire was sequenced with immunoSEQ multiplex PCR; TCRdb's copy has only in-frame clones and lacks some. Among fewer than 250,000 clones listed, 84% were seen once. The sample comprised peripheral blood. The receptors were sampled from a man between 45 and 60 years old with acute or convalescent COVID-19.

The CDR3 region has the DNA TGTGCCAGCAGCCGAGGGACAGGGGGTTATCAGCCCCAGCATTTT. As protein: CASSRGTGGYQPQHF. The chain couples TRBV3-1 (or the pseudogene TRBV3-2) to TRBJ1-5; 11 nucleotides agree with TRBD1. The CDR3 totals 15 residues. V shed 4 bases and J 5 bases; nucleotides not matched to a gene: 4. Germline V gives CDR1 LGHDT, CDR2 YNNKEL (reference sequence).

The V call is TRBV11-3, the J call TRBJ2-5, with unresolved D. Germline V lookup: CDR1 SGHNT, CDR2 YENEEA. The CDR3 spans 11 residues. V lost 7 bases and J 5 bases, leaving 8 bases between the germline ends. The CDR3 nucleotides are TGTGCCAGCACTAGAGCGGAGACCCAGTACTTC. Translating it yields CASTRAETQYF.

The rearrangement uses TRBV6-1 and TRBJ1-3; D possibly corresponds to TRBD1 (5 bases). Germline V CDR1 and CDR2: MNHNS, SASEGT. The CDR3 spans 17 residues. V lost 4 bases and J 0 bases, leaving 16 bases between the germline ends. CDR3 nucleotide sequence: TGTGCCAGCAGTGCAAGACAGCCCCCTAACTCTGGAAACACCATATATTTT. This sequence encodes CASSARQPPNSGNTIYF.

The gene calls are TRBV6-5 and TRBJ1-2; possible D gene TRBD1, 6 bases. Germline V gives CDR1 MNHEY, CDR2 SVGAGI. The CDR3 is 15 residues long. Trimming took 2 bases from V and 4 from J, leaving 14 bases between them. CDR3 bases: TGTGCCAGCAGTTACGAGTCCGGGACACTCTATGGCTACACCTTC. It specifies CASSYESGTLYGYTF.

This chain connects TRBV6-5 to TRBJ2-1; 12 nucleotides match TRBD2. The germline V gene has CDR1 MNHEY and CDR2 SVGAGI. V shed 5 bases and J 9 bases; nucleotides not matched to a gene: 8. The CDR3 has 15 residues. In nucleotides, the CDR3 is TGTGCCAGCAGTCAACGACTAGCGGGAGTAGGTGAGCAGTTCTTC. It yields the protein CASSQRLAGVGEQFF.

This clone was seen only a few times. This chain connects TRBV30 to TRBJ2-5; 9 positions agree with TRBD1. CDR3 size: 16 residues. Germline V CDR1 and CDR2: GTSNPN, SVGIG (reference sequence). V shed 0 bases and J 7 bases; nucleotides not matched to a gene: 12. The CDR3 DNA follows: TGTGCCTGGAGTGTAAATTACGGGACAGGGCTCGCGACCCAGTACTTC. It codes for CAWSVNYGTGLATQYF.

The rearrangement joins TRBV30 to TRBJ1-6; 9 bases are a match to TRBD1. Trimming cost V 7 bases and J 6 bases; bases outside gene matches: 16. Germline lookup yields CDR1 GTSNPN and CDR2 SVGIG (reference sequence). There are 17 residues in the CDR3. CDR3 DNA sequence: TGTGCCTCGAGGCGTACACAGGGGGCAGGGGGTAATTCACCCCTCCACTTT. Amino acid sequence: CASRRTQGAGGNSPLHF. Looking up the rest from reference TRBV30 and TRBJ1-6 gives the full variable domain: SQTIHQWPATLVQPVGSPLSLECTVEGTSNPNLYWYRQAAGRGLQLLFYSVGIGQISSEVPQNLSASRPQDRQFILSSKKLLLSDSGFYLCASRRTQGAGGNSPLHFGNGTRLTVT.

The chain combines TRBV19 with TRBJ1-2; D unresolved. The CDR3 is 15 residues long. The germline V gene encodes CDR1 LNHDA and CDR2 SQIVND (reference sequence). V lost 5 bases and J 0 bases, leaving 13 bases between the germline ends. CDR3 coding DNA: TGTGCCAGTAGTTTGTCAGGAGGATCTAACTATGGCTACACCTTC. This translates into CASSLSGGSNYGYTF.

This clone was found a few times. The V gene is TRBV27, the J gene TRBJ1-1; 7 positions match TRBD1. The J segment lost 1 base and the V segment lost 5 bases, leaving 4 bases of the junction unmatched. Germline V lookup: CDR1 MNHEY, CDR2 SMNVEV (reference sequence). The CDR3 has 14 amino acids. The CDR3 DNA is TGTGCCAGCAGTCCCTGGACAGGGAACACTGAAGCTTTCTTT. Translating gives CASSPWTGNTEAFF.

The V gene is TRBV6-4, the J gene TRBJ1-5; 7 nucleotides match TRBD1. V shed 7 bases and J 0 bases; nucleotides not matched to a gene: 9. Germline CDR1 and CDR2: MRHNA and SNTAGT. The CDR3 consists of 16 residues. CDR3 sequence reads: CASNNDRAYSNQPQHF. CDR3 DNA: TGTGCCAGCAATAACGACAGGGCTTATAGCAATCAGCCCCAGCATTTT.

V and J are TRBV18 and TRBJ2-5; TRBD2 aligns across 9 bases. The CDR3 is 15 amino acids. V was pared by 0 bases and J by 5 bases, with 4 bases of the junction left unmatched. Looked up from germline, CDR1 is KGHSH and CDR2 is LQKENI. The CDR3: CASSPPRAGGETQYF. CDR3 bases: TGTGCCAGCTCACCACCGAGGGCGGGAGGGGAGACCCAGTACTTC.

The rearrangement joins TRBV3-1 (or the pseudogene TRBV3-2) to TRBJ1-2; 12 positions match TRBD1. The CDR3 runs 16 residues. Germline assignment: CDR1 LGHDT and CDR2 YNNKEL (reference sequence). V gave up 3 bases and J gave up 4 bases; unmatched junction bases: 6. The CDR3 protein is CASSHSRDRGLYGYTF. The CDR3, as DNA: TGTGCCAGCAGCCACAGCCGGGACAGGGGGCTCTATGGCTACACCTTC.

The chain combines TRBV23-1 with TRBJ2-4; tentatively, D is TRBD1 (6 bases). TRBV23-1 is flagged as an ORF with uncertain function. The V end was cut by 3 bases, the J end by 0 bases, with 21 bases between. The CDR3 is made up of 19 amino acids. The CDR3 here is CASSHSHDRDTIAKNIQYF. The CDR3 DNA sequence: TGCGCCAGCAGTCACTCCCACGACCGGGACACGATAGCCAAAAACATTCAGTACTTC.

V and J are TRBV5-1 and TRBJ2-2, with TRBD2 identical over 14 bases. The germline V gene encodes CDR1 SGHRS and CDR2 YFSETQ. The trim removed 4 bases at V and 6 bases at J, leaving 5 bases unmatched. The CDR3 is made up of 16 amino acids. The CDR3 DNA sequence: TGCGCCAGCAGCCCGGAGACTAGCGGGAGGGCCGGGGAGCTGTTTTTT. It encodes CASSPETSGRAGELFF.

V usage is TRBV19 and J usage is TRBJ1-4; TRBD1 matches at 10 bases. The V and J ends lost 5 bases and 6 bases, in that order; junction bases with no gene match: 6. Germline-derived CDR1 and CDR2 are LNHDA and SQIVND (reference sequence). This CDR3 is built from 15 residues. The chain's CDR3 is CASSPPGTGDEKLFF. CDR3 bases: TGTGCCAGTAGTCCCCCCGGGACAGGGGATGAAAAACTGTTTTTT.

The CDR3 here is CASSYATEAYEQYF. CDR3 bases: TGTGCCAGCAGTTACGCTACGGAGGCGTACGAGCAGTACTTC. The V and J genes are TRBV6-5 and TRBJ2-7; possibly TRBD2 for D (5 bases). This CDR3 comprises 14 residues. CDR1 is MNHEY, CDR2 SVGAGI, per germline. The V gene lost 2 bases and the J gene lost 4 bases, with 12 bases spanning the gap.

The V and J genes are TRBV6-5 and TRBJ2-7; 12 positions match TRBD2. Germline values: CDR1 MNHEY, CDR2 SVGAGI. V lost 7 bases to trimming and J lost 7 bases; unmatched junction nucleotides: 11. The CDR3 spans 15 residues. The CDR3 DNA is TGTGCCAGCACTAGGACTAGCGGGGTAACCGGGGAGCAGTACTTC. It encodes CASTRTSGVTGEQYF.

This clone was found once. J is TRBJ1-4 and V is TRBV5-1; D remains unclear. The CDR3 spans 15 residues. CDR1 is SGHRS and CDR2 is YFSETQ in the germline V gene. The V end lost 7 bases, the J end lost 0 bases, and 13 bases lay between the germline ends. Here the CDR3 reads CASRRTAATNEKLFF. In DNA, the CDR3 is TGCGCCAGCCGAAGAACGGCGGCAACTAATGAAAAACTGTTTTTT.

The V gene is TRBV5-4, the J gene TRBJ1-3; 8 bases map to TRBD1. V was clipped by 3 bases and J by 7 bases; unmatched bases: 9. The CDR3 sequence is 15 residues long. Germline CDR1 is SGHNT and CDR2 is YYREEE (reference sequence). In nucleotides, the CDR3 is TGTGCCAGCAGCTCATACTCAGGGGGCTGGAACACCATATATTTT. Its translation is CASSSYSGGWNTIYF.

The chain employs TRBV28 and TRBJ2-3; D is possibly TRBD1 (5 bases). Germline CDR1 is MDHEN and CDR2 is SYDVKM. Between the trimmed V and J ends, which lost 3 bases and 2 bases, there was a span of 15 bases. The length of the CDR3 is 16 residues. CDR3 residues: CASSLGQGLYTDTQYF. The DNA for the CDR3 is TGTGCCAGCAGTTTGGGGCAGGGCTTATACACAGATACGCAGTATTTT.

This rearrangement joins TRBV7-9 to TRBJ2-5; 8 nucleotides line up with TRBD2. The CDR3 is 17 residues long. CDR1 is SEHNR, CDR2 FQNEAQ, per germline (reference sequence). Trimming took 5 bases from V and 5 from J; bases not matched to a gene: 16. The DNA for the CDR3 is TGTGCCAGCAGCCCCTCGAGGATTCCGACTAGCGTGGAGACCCAGTACTTC. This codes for CASSPSRIPTSVETQYF.

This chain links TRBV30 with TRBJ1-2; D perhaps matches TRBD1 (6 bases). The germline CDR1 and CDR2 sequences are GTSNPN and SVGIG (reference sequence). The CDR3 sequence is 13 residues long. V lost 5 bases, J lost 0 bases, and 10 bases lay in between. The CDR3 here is CAWRTEANYGYTF. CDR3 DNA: TGTGCCTGGCGGACAGAAGCTAACTATGGCTACACCTTC.

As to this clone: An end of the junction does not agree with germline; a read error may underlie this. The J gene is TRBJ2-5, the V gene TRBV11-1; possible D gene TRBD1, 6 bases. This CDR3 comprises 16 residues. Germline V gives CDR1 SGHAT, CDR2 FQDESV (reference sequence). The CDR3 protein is CASRLGSAQGQETQYF. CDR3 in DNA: TGTGCCAGCAGGTTAGGAAGCGCACAGGGACAAGAGACCCAGTACTTC.

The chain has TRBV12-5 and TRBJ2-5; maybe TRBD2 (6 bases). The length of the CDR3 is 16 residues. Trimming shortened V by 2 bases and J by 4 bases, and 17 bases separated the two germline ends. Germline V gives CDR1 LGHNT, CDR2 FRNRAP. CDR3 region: CASGLTFLGSSETQYF. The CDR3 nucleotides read TGTGCTAGTGGTTTGACCTTCCTCGGGAGTTCAGAGACCCAGTACTTC.

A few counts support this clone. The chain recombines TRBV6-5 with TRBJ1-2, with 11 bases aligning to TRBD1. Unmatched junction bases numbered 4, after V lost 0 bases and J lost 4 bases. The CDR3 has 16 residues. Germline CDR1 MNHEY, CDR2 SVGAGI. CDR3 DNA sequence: TGTGCCAGCAGTTACTCGAGGACAGGGGGCGGCTATGGCTACACCTTC. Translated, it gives CASSYSRTGGGYGYTF.

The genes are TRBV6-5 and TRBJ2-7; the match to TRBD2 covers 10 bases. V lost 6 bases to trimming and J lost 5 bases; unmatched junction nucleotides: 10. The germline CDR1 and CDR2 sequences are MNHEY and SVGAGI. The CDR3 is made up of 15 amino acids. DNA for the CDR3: TGTGCCAGCAGGGCAGGGACTAGCGCGCACCACGAGCAGTACTTC. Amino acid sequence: CASRAGTSAHHEQYF.